The T cell receptor (beta chain) under discussion was sequenced for a study of cytomegalovirus exposure and HLA in healthy donors. Study-wide points: After further analysis at a later stage, 16,951 TCR beta sequences were associated with HLA alleles at 0.05 false discovery rate.

The PCR was carried out with 60 Vbeta primers and 13 Jbeta primers. Data came from immunoSEQ multiplex PCR; TCRdb stores just in-frame clones and leaves some out. The sample holds 110,000 or so clones, over 75% seen once. To note about this clone: Its specificity is not known.

The CDR3 has 18 residues. The germline V gene has CDR1 SGHVS and CDR2 FNYEAQ. Between the trimmed V and J ends, which lost 0 bases and 2 bases, there was a span of 16 bases. While unrecorded immune exposures were likely, the donors were nominally healthy when sampled. The sequence was obtained from a man in his forties in good health and CMV-seropositive. This sequence joins TRBV7-6 and TRBJ2-2; perhaps TRBD1 as D (6 bases). The sample was PBMCs. CDR3 bases: TGTGCCAGCAGCTTAGCTAGGTGGGCAGGGGCCAACACCGGGGAGCTGTTTTTT. Its translation is CASSLARWAGANTGELFF.